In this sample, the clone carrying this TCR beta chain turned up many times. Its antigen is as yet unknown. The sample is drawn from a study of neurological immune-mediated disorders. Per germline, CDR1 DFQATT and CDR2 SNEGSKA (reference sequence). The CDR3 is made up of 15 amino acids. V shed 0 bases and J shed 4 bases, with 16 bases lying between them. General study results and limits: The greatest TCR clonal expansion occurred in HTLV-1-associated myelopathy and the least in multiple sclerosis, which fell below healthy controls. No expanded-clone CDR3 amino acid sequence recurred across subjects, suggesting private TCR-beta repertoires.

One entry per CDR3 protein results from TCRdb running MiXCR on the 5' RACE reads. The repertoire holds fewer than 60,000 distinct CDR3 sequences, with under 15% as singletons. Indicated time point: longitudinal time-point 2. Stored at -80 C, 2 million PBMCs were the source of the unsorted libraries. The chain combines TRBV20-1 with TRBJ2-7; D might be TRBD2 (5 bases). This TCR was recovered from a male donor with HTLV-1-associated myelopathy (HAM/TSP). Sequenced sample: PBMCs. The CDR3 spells CSARDVDGEGYEQYF. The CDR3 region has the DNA TGCAGTGCTAGAGATGTCGACGGAGAGGGTTACGAGCAGTACTTC.